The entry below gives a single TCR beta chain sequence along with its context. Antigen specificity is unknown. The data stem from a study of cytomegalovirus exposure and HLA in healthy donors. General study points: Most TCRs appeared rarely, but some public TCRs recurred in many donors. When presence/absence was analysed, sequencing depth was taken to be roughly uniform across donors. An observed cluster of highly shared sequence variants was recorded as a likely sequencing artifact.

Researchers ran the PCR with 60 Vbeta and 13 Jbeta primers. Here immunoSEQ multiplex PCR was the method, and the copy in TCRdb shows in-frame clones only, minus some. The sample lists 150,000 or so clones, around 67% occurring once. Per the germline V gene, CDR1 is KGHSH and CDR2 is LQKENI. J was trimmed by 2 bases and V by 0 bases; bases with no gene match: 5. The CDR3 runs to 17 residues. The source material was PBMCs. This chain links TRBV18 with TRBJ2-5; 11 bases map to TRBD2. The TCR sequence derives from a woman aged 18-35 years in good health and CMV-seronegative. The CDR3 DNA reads TGTGCCAGCTCACCACCCTCTTTAGCGGGGGGGCAAGAGACCCAGTACTTC. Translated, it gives CASSPPSLAGGQETQYF.